The next 27 T cell receptor beta chains were all read from a single sample in a study of T cells expressing NK-cell markers. TCRdb reprocessed the 5' RACE reads and stores each CDR3 protein as one record, lacking DNA. This table holds 350,000 to 450,000 distinct CDR3 sequences. The specimen sequenced was blood T cells: a sorted CD56 or NKG2C T cell subset, CD4+ or CD8+ T cells, or bulk PBMC T cells (not recorded which). These receptors all stem from a man aged 18-75 years in good health.

The V gene is TRBV5-5, the J gene TRBJ2-2. CDR3 size: 15 residues. The germline gives CDR1 SGHKS, CDR2 YYEKEE (reference sequence). This CDR3 reads CASSHQLEYTGELFF.

The rearrangement joins TRBV20-1 to TRBJ1-5; TCRdb picks TRBD1, but there is no DNA to check that call. The germline V gene encodes CDR1 DFQATT and CDR2 SNEGSKA (reference sequence). The CDR3 contains 16 residues. CDR3 region: CSARAQGRTSNQPQHF.

The genes are TRBV20-1 and TRBJ2-7. This CDR3 is built from 15 residues. The germline V gene encodes CDR1 DFQATT and CDR2 SNEGSKA (reference sequence). This CDR3 reads CSARDGGSITYEQYF.

The CDR3 protein is CASSVPGPQGETQYF. This chain links TRBV5-1 with TRBJ2-5; TCRdb proposes TRBD1, but this gene call is untestable without DNA. The CDR3 runs to 15 residues. Germline-derived CDR1 and CDR2 are SGHRS and YFSETQ.

The chain combines TRBV12-3 or TRBV12-4 with TRBJ1-6; the TCRdb call, TRBD1, lacks DNA for checking. CDR3 size: 15 residues. CDR3 region: CASSPRTGGSSPLHF.

The chain's CDR3 is CSARQAQRLGAQYF. J is TRBJ2-3 and V is TRBV20-1; the TCRdb D gene call, TRBD2, has no DNA to confirm it. Germline CDR1 is DFQATT and CDR2 is SNEGSKA (reference sequence). This CDR3 comprises 14 residues.

The chain's CDR3 is CASSPGTDEQYF. The chain employs TRBV7-9 and TRBJ2-7; the TCRdb D gene call, TRBD1, has no DNA to confirm it. This CDR3 spans 12 amino acids. The germline CDR1 and CDR2 sequences are SEHNR and FQNEAQ (reference sequence).

CDR3 protein: CASRPDAERGYTF. The chain uses TRBV2 and TRBJ1-2. The CDR3 contains 13 residues. CDR1 and CDR2 from the germline V gene are SNHLY and FYNNEI.

The genes are TRBV7-9 and TRBJ1-3. Germline V gene lookup returns CDR1 SEHNR and CDR2 FQNEAQ (reference sequence). CDR3 size: 12 residues. CDR3 region: CASRSSGNTIYF.

The CDR3 protein is CASSARDGDYGYTF. J is TRBJ1-2 and V is TRBV9; the TCRdb call, TRBD1, lacks DNA for checking. The CDR3 has 14 residues. Germline-derived CDR1 and CDR2 are SGDLS and YYNGEE.

The chain combines TRBV4-1 with TRBJ2-3. CDR1 and CDR2 from the germline V gene are MGHRA and YSYEKL. This CDR3 contains 16 residues. CDR3 loop: CASSLYGVLGTDTQYF.

V usage is TRBV7-3 and J usage is TRBJ1-2; the D call of TRBD1 rests on TCRdb alone, since no DNA is present to check it. Germline CDR1 SGHTA, CDR2 FQGTGA. This CDR3 region has 16 residues. The CDR3 is CASSSSLPGQGVGYTF. The whole variable domain, filled in from reference TRBV7-3 and TRBJ1-2, reads GAGVSQTPSNKVTEKGKYVELRCDPISGHTALYWYRQSLGQGPEFLIYFQGTGAADDSGLPNDRFFAVRPEGSVSTLKIQRTERGDSAVYLCASSSSLPGQGVGYTFGSGTRLTVV.

The rearrangement links TRBV11-2 to TRBJ2-7; the TCRdb call, TRBD1, lacks DNA for checking. Germline V gene data show CDR1 as SGHAT and CDR2 as FQNNGV. CDR3 length equals 16 residues. The CDR3 loop is CASSSIQGISGYEQYF.

The chain carries TRBV27 and TRBJ1-6; TCRdb calls TRBD1, which cannot be checked without DNA. The CDR3 is 15 amino acids. The germline V gene encodes CDR1 MNHEY and CDR2 SMNVEV (reference sequence). The chain's CDR3 is CASSLVDRGLSPLHF.

The rearrangement uses TRBV29-1 and TRBJ1-2. From germline, CDR1 is SQVTM and CDR2 ANQGSEA. The CDR3 totals 12 residues. The CDR3 sequence is CSVEGALSGYTF.

This chain connects TRBV12-3 or TRBV12-4 to TRBJ2-5; TCRdb calls TRBD1, which cannot be checked without DNA. The CDR3 contains 17 residues. This CDR3 reads CASSLGGVPHWTETQYF.

The chain is built from TRBV20-1 and TRBJ2-2; TCRdb's assignment of TRBD1 cannot be checked, as there is no DNA. This CDR3 is 13 amino acids long. Germline V lookup: CDR1 DFQATT, CDR2 SNEGSKA (reference sequence). The CDR3 protein is CSAALQGLRELFF.

The rearrangement uses TRBV5-1 and TRBJ2-7; TCRdb designates TRBD1, a call that cannot be tested without DNA. The CDR3 consists of 14 residues. Germline CDR1 SGHRS, CDR2 YFSETQ. The CDR3 sequence: CASSLGSGPDEQYF.

The rearrangement links TRBV18 to TRBJ1-2; TCRdb picks TRBD1, but there is no DNA to check that call. The CDR3 extends over 16 amino acids. CDR1 KGHSH and CDR2 LQKENI come from the germline V gene. The CDR3 region is CASSPRSDTFNYGYTF. Based on the CDR3 plus reference TRBV18 and TRBJ1-2, the full variable domain is NAGVMQNPRHLVRRRGQEARLRCSPMKGHSHVYWYRQLPEEGLKFMVYLQKENIIDESGMPKERFSAEFPKEGPSILRIQQVVRGDSAAYFCASSPRSDTFNYGYTFGSGTRLTVV.

The chain links TRBV12-3 or TRBV12-4 to TRBJ2-3; TCRdb's D call, TRBD1, is unchecked because there is no DNA. CDR3 length: 17 residues. The CDR3 reads CASSPLLPGQGDDTQYF.

The J gene is TRBJ2-3, the V gene TRBV6-1. CDR3 length: 13 amino acids. Germline V gene lookup returns CDR1 MNHNS and CDR2 SASEGT. The CDR3 sequence is CASSEGRTDTQYF.

The chain is built from TRBV10-3 and TRBJ1-5. The length of the CDR3 is 15 residues. Germline V gene data show CDR1 as ENHRY and CDR2 as SYGVKD. The CDR3: CAISELAGSNQPQHF.

CDR3 loop: CASTLRAGEQYF. The J gene is TRBJ2-7, the V gene TRBV7-2. Looked up from germline, CDR1 is SGHTA and CDR2 is FQGNSA. The CDR3 is 12 amino acids. Full variable domain (missing parts from reference TRBV7-2 and TRBJ2-7): GAGVSQSPSNKVTEKGKDVELRCDPISGHTALYWYRQSLGQGLEFLIYFQGNSAPDKSGLPSDRFSAERTGGSVSTLTIQRTQQEDSAVYLCASTLRAGEQYFGPGTRLTVT.

The rearrangement links TRBV20-1 to TRBJ1-5; the D call of TRBD1 rests on TCRdb alone, since no DNA is present to check it. Germline CDR1 is DFQATT and CDR2 is SNEGSKA (reference sequence). CDR3 length equals 14 residues. CDR3: CSAGGTSPYQPQHF.

V is TRBV2 and J is TRBJ2-7. Germline V gene data show CDR1 as SNHLY and CDR2 as FYNNEI. The length of the CDR3 is 12 residues. The CDR3 sequence: CASKASSYEQYF.

The chain links TRBV21-1 to TRBJ2-3. TRBV21-1 corresponds to a pseudogene. This CDR3 contains 16 residues. CDR3 in amino acids: CASSTTTTLDTDTQYF.

The rearrangement uses TRBV5-1 and TRBJ2-1; as DNA is missing, the TRBD1 call by TCRdb cannot be tested. CDR3 length: 16 residues. In germline, CDR1 is SGHRS, CDR2 YFSETQ. CDR3: CASSLGDRIVLGEQFF.